The next 23 T cell receptor beta chains were all read from a single sample in a study of cytomegalovirus exposure and HLA in healthy donors. A multiplex PCR was run with 60 Vbeta primers and 13 Jbeta primers. Generated by immunoSEQ multiplex PCR, the TCRdb table keeps only in-frame clones and is missing some. This table holds roughly 70,000 clones, roughly 82% found once. The material sequenced was PBMCs. These receptors originate from a man between 18 and 35 years old in good health and CMV-seronegative.

The V and J genes are TRBV5-1 and TRBJ2-5, with 7 bases fitting TRBD2. V gave up 2 bases and J gave up 2 bases; unmatched junction bases: 6. The CDR3 covers 15 residues. Germline assignment: CDR1 SGHRS and CDR2 YFSETQ. CDR3 region: CASSLEGGWQETQYF. The CDR3 DNA reads TGCGCCAGCAGCTTAGAGGGAGGGTGGCAAGAGACCCAGTACTTC.

The V gene is TRBV9, the J gene TRBJ1-1; 9 nucleotides agree with TRBD1. Germline values: CDR1 SGDLS, CDR2 YYNGEE. The CDR3 is 15 amino acids. V shed 2 bases and J 3 bases; nucleotides not matched to a gene: 5. The CDR3 spells CASSVGQGKDTEAFF. CDR3 nucleotide sequence: TGTGCCAGCAGCGTTGGACAGGGGAAGGACACTGAAGCTTTCTTT.

The chain uses TRBV9 and TRBJ1-2, with D hard to call. This CDR3 spans 13 amino acids. Germline-derived CDR1 and CDR2 are SGDLS and YYNGEE. V lost 4 bases and J 7 bases, leaving 14 bases between the germline ends. The CDR3 protein is CASSSRLMGGYTF. CDR3 nucleotide sequence: TGTGCCAGCAGCTCAAGACTTATGGGTGGCTACACCTTC.

This chain connects TRBV9 to TRBJ2-7; 9 bases map to TRBD2. The CDR3 length is 15 residues. The ends lost 3 bases at V and 6 bases at J; junction bases unmatched: 10. Germline CDR1 and CDR2: SGDLS and YYNGEE. DNA of the CDR3: TGTGCCAGCAGCGGAGGGGCGGGAGGGCCAATCGAGCAGTACTTC. Protein sequence: CASSGGAGGPIEQYF.

The chain uses TRBV30 and TRBJ1-1, with D perhaps TRBD1 (5 bases). CDR1 and CDR2 from the germline V gene are GTSNPN and SVGIG (reference sequence). V lost 2 bases, J lost 1 base, and 8 bases lay in between. This CDR3 spans 13 amino acids. The DNA of the CDR3 is TGTGCCTGGAGTTCGGGGGAGAACACTGAAGCTTTCTTT. Amino acid sequence: CAWSSGENTEAFF.

The gene calls are TRBV30 and TRBJ1-5; TRBD1 might be the D (6 bases). V lost 4 bases to trimming and J lost 4 bases, with 11 bases between them. CDR3 size: 13 residues. Germline CDR1 GTSNPN, CDR2 SVGIG (reference sequence). The CDR3 region has the DNA TGTGCCTGGAATCCCCAGGGGAATCAGCCCCAGCATTTT. Its protein is CAWNPQGNQPQHF.

This clone was counted only a few times. The chain recombines TRBV27 with TRBJ1-1, with D uncertain. There are 13 residues in the CDR3. The germline gives CDR1 MNHEY, CDR2 SMNVEV (reference sequence). V gave up 3 bases and J gave up 1 base, with 6 bases separating them. This CDR3 is CASSLLGNTEAFF. CDR3 sequence (DNA): TGTGCCAGCAGTTTGCTAGGGAACACTGAAGCTTTCTTT.

The chain is built from TRBV6-6 and TRBJ2-7; TRBD1 matches 7 bases. Germline lookup yields CDR1 MNHNY and CDR2 SVGAGI (reference sequence). The CDR3 has 15 residues. V was pared by 0 bases and J by 4 bases, with 6 bases of the junction left unmatched. CDR3: CASSYSARGIYEQYF. In nucleotides, the CDR3 is TGTGCCAGCAGTTACTCGGCCAGGGGGATTTACGAGCAGTACTTC.

This chain joins TRBV5-4 and TRBJ2-7, with D perhaps matching TRBD1 (5 bases). Deletions cut 0 bases from V and 0 bases from J, with 16 bases between. Germline V gene sequence: CDR1 SGHNT, CDR2 YYREEE (reference sequence). This CDR3 region has 17 residues. CDR3 residues: CASSLGVGRATSYEQYF. The CDR3 nucleotides read TGTGCCAGCAGCTTGGGGGTCGGCAGGGCCACCTCCTACGAGCAGTACTTC.

The count of this clone is one. This chain uses TRBV6-6 with TRBJ2-1; 9 positions agree with TRBD2. Germline V gene lookup returns CDR1 MNHNY and CDR2 SVGAGI (reference sequence). CDR3 length: 15 residues. V shed 6 bases and J 6 bases; nucleotides not matched to a gene: 9. CDR3 loop: CASSELAGGVNEQFF. The CDR3 DNA sequence: TGTGCCAGCAGCGAACTGGCGGGAGGGGTCAATGAGCAGTTCTTC.

The chain has TRBV28 and TRBJ1-4; TRBD1 is a possible D gene (6 bases). This CDR3 spans 13 amino acids. Looked up from germline, CDR1 is MDHEN and CDR2 is SYDVKM. The V end lost 7 bases, the J end lost 13 bases, and 19 bases lay between the germline ends. The CDR3 bases are TGTGCCAGCAAGGACAGCGCCGCTCGGGGACTGTTTTTT. Its translation: CASKDSAARGLFF.

V is TRBV5-1 and J is TRBJ2-2, with 9 bases matching TRBD2. V was clipped by 4 bases and J by 8 bases; unmatched bases: 15. Germline V CDR1 and CDR2: SGHRS, YFSETQ. This CDR3 region has 17 residues. The CDR3 DNA reads TGCGCCAGCAGCCCCGGATCTAGCGGGGTCCCAATAGGGGAGCTGTTTTTT. The encoded protein is CASSPGSSGVPIGELFF.

This chain uses TRBV9 with TRBJ2-7, with D possibly TRBD1 on 6 matching bases. Between the trimmed V and J ends, which lost 3 bases and 0 bases, there was a span of 10 bases. Germline lookup yields CDR1 SGDLS and CDR2 YYNGEE. This CDR3 contains 14 residues. The CDR3 sequence: CASSGRDNSYEQYF. In DNA form, the CDR3 reads TGTGCCAGCAGCGGCCGGGACAACTCCTACGAGCAGTACTTC.

V gene TRBV5-1 combines with J gene TRBJ1-2, with 9 bases that match TRBD1. V was clipped by 4 bases and J by 4 bases; unmatched bases: 8. Germline CDR1 SGHRS, CDR2 YFSETQ. This CDR3 contains 15 residues. The CDR3 coding sequence is TGCGCCAGCAGCCTCGGGACAGGGCGATTCTATGGCTACACCTTC. Its protein product is CASSLGTGRFYGYTF.

The chain joins TRBV7-3 to TRBJ2-7, with 8 bases lining up with TRBD2. Germline CDR1 reads SGHTA; CDR2 reads FQGTGA. The CDR3 extends over 14 amino acids. Unmatched junction bases numbered 8, after V lost 5 bases and J lost 5 bases. This chain's CDR3 is CASSISGSGDEQYF. DNA of the CDR3: TGTGCCAGCAGCATAAGCGGGAGCGGGGACGAGCAGTACTTC.

Only a few counts were recorded for this clone. This sequence joins TRBV7-3 and TRBJ1-1, with 7 bases fitting TRBD1. Germline loops: CDR1 SGHTA, CDR2 FQGTGA. There are 15 residues in the CDR3. V lost 5 bases to trimming and J lost 1 base; unmatched junction nucleotides: 7. The CDR3: CASSLRTGTNTEAFF. The DNA of the CDR3 is TGTGCCAGCAGCCTCCGGACAGGAACGAACACTGAAGCTTTCTTT.

The rearrangement joins TRBV19 to TRBJ2-7; no reliable D call. Germline V CDR1 and CDR2: LNHDA, SQIVND (reference sequence). V was cut by 0 bases and J by 2 bases, with 8 bases left in between. The CDR3 runs to 14 residues. The CDR3 sequence is CASSIDVRTYEQYF. The CDR3 region has the DNA TGTGCCAGTAGTATAGATGTCAGAACCTACGAGCAGTACTTC.

The chain links TRBV14 to TRBJ1-5, with a weak D call TRBD1 (6 bases). The CDR3 totals 15 residues. The germline gives CDR1 SGHDN, CDR2 FVKESK. With 5 bases removed from V and 0 bases from J, the gap between germline ends came to 11 bases. The CDR3 DNA reads as TGTGCCAGCAGCACGGACAGAGATAGCAATCAGCCCCAGCATTTT. It specifies CASSTDRDSNQPQHF.

The chain is built from TRBV6-6 and TRBJ2-7, with 9 bases lining up with TRBD1. The CDR3 has 15 amino acids. The germline V gene has CDR1 MNHNY and CDR2 SVGAGI (reference sequence). V dropped 2 bases and J dropped 6; count of bases not matched to a gene: 8. CDR3 in DNA: TGTGCCAGCAGTTACCTCGGGGACAGGGTCGTCGAGCAGTACTTC. As protein: CASSYLGDRVVEQYF.

The V gene is TRBV5-1, the J gene TRBJ1-5; TRBD1 is a possible D gene (6 bases). With 1 base removed from V and 7 bases from J, the gap between germline ends came to 15 bases. The V gene's germline CDR1 is SGHRS and CDR2 YFSETQ. The CDR3 has 15 amino acids. CDR3 DNA sequence: TGCGCCAGCAGCTTGTCGGCAGGGGTGGGGCAGCCCCAGCATTTT. Protein sequence: CASSLSAGVGQPQHF.

V is TRBV7-9 and J is TRBJ1-3; D gene unclear. The length of the CDR3 is 15 residues. Trimming removed 3 bases at V and 0 bases at J, with 9 bases between. Germline V gene sequence: CDR1 SEHNR, CDR2 FQNEAQ (reference sequence). The CDR3 region has the DNA TGTGCCAGCAGCTTCTCCTCCGGCTCTGGAAACACCATATATTTT. The encoded protein is CASSFSSGSGNTIYF.

This clone was seen a single time. The chain recombines TRBV23-1 with TRBJ1-2; TRBD1 matches 9 bases. TRBV23-1 is treated as an ORF (open reading frame) with a function not yet certain. There are 16 residues in the CDR3. Trimming removed 0 bases from V and 4 bases from J; junction bases left unmatched: 6. The CDR3 DNA sequence: TGCGCCAGCAGTCAATCGGGGGGACAGGGACCCTATGGCTACACCTTC. This encodes CASSQSGGQGPYGYTF.

The chain carries TRBV4-1 and TRBJ1-4; 8 bases align to TRBD1. The V gene's germline CDR1 is MGHRA and CDR2 YSYEKL. This CDR3 has 16 residues. V was pared by 0 bases and J by 7 bases, with 7 bases of the junction left unmatched. The CDR3 nucleotides are TGCGCCAGCAGCCAAGATCGCGGGACAGGTTTTGAAAAACTGTTTTTT. The encoded protein is CASSQDRGTGFEKLFF.